The 17 T cell receptor beta chains below come from one sample, sequenced in a study of neurological immune-mediated disorders. TCRdb independently ran MiXCR on the 5' RACE reads; one entry per CDR3 protein. The table records 70,000 or so distinct CDR3 sequences, 2.5% to 4% of them present only once. Sequenced input: PBMCs. These receptors all stem from a woman aged 50 to 60 with multiple sclerosis.

Many counts were recorded for this clonotype. The rearrangement joins TRBV20-1 to TRBJ2-3, with 7 bases matching TRBD2. V was pared by 0 bases and J by 2 bases, with 5 bases of the junction left unmatched. Per germline, CDR1 DFQATT and CDR2 SNEGSKA (reference sequence). The CDR3 has 15 amino acids. In nucleotides, the CDR3 is TGCAGTGCTAGAGAGGCCGGGGGGACCACAGATACGCAGTATTTT. As protein: CSAREAGGTTDTQYF.

A word on this clonotype: The junction shows a germline mismatch at one end, possibly a read error. The chain employs TRBV7-2 and TRBJ2-3; weak D call: TRBD2 (5 bases). The CDR3 is 12 amino acids. CDR1 and CDR2 (germline): SGHTA, FQGNSA. The CDR3 sequence is CDSSWRADTKYF. CDR3 nucleotide sequence: TGTGACAGCAGCTGGCGGGCAGATACGAAGTATTTT.

This clonotype was seen repeatedly, ten times or more. The chain is built from TRBV12-3 or TRBV12-4 and TRBJ1-5, with 7 bases identical to TRBD1. CDR3 length equals 15 residues. Germline trimming cut 6 bases from V and 2 bases from J; bases unmatched to any gene: 7. CDR3 in DNA: TGTGCCAGCAGCCAGGGGGGGGCTGGCAATCAGCCCCAGCATTTT. Its protein product is CASSQGGAGNQPQHF.

This clonotype was observed at least ten times. V gene TRBV6-5 combines with J gene TRBJ2-2; 11 bases map to TRBD2. The junction had 5 bases not matched to a gene; V was cut back by 5 bases and J by 3 bases. The CDR3 loop spans 16 amino acids. Germline V lookup: CDR1 MNHEY, CDR2 SVGAGI. Here the CDR3 DNA reads TGTGCCAGCAGTCAGTCTAGCGGGAGGTACACCGGGGAGCTGTTTTTT. Translated: CASSQSSGRYTGELFF.

This clonotype was recorded many times. The genes are TRBV9 and TRBJ2-2, with D uncertain. V lost 0 bases to trimming and J lost 1 base, with 19 bases between them. CDR1 is SGDLS and CDR2 is YYNGEE in the germline V gene. This CDR3 is built from 19 residues. CDR3 in amino acids: CASSVGRGDVILNTGELFF. In DNA form, the CDR3 reads TGTGCCAGCAGCGTAGGTAGAGGTGATGTGATACTGAACACCGGGGAGCTGTTTTTT.

This clonotype occurred many times. The J gene is TRBJ1-6, the V gene TRBV7-2; 10 positions match TRBD1. The V and J ends lost 3 bases and 7 bases, in that order; junction bases with no gene match: 3. CDR1 and CDR2 (germline): SGHTA, FQGNSA. The CDR3 spans 15 residues. Written as DNA, the CDR3 is TGTGCCAGCAGCTTGGGGACAGGGGAGAATTCACCCCTCCACTTT. Residues: CASSLGTGENSPLHF.

This clonotype was seen many times. V gene TRBV10-3 combines with J gene TRBJ1-3, with TRBD1 identical over 9 bases. V shed 3 bases, J shed 8 bases, and the junction held 8 bases outside the gene matches. This CDR3 region has 15 residues. CDR1 ENHRY and CDR2 SYGVKD come from the germline V gene. CDR3 coding DNA: TGTGCCATCAGTGACCCTACCGACAGGGGGGACACCATATATTTT. Its translation: CAISDPTDRGDTIYF.

This clonotype was detected many times. This chain uses TRBV14 with TRBJ2-5; possibly TRBD2 for D (5 bases). CDR1 is SGHDN and CDR2 is FVKESK in the germline V gene. CDR3 length equals 15 residues. V was pared by 1 base and J by 1 base, with 10 bases between. The CDR3: CASSQVLGIQETQYF. The CDR3 DNA sequence: TGTGCCAGCAGCCAAGTCCTCGGGATCCAAGAGACCCAGTACTTC.

There are many counts of this clonotype. The V gene is TRBV7-2, the J gene TRBJ1-4, with 9 bases fitting TRBD1. This CDR3 spans 17 amino acids. J lost 8 bases, V lost 5 bases, and 15 bases had no gene match. Looked up from germline, CDR1 is SGHTA and CDR2 is FQGNSA. The CDR3 nucleotides are TGTGCCAGCAGCCCCGGACAGGGGTTTTCCTATGGCGAAAAACTGTTTTTT. Its translation is CASSPGQGFSYGEKLFF.

This clonotype has at least ten counts. The chain recombines TRBV12-3 or TRBV12-4 with TRBJ2-2, with D unresolved. Trimming cost V 2 bases and J 0 bases, with 7 bases left between them. The CDR3 sequence is 15 residues long. The CDR3 bases are TGTGCCAGCAGTTTAAGGCAGACGAACACCGGGGAGCTGTTTTTT. Amino acid sequence: CASSLRQTNTGELFF.

This clonotype appeared many times. The V and J genes are TRBV20-1 and TRBJ2-2, with unresolved D. The CDR3 is 14 residues long. Germline CDR1 reads DFQATT; CDR2 reads SNEGSKA (reference sequence). Trimming removed 5 bases at V and 0 bases at J, with 10 bases between. The CDR3 is CSAWTGSNTGELFF. The CDR3 DNA is TGCAGTGCTTGGACGGGTTCGAACACCGGGGAGCTGTTTTTT.

This clonotype came up many times. V gene TRBV9 combines with J gene TRBJ2-1; D remains ambiguous. This CDR3 region has 16 residues. From germline, CDR1 is SGDLS and CDR2 YYNGEE. The germline V and J ends were trimmed by 2 bases and 0 bases, with 12 bases remaining between them. CDR3 residues: CASSVAPAASYNEQFF. The CDR3 DNA is TGTGCCAGCAGCGTTGCCCCTGCGGCCTCCTACAATGAGCAGTTCTTC.

This clonotype was detected many times. The J gene is TRBJ1-3, the V gene TRBV6-6; D not resolved. V was trimmed by 6 bases and J by 4 bases, leaving 7 bases between them. The CDR3 extends over 12 amino acids. Germline values: CDR1 MNHNY, CDR2 SVGAGI (reference sequence). CDR3 in amino acids: CASRQQGNTIYF. For the CDR3, the DNA is TGTGCCAGCAGACAACAGGGAAACACCATATATTTT.

At least ten counts were recorded for this clonotype. The V gene is TRBV5-1, the J gene TRBJ1-2, with D possibly being TRBD1 (6 bases). The V and J ends lost 4 bases and 0 bases respectively, with 13 bases between them. The CDR3 extends over 15 amino acids. CDR1 and CDR2 (germline): SGHRS, YFSETQ. The CDR3 nucleotides read TGCGCCAGCAGCGCGAGGGGGACGGCTAACTATGGCTACACCTTC. As protein: CASSARGTANYGYTF.

This clonotype came up many times. The V call is TRBV20-1, the J call TRBJ2-7; 10 bases agree with TRBD2. From germline, CDR1 is DFQATT and CDR2 SNEGSKA (reference sequence). With 5 bases clipped from V and 2 bases from J, the junction kept 6 bases outside the gene matches. This CDR3 region has 14 residues. The CDR3 DNA reads TGCAGTGCTCCTTTAGCGGGAGGAACCTACGAGCAGTACTTC. The encoded protein is CSAPLAGGTYEQYF.

This clonotype has a count of ten or more. The chain carries TRBV5-1 and TRBJ1-2; D might be TRBD1 (5 bases). The length of the CDR3 is 13 residues. CDR1 is SGHRS and CDR2 is YFSETQ in the germline V gene. Trimming took off 4 bases at V and 3 bases at J, with 10 bases between the two ends. The CDR3 DNA reads as TGCGCCAGCAGCCCGGACATATACTATGGCTACACCTTC. Protein sequence: CASSPDIYYGYTF.

This clonotype was seen repeatedly, ten times or more. This rearrangement joins TRBV20-1 to TRBJ2-5, with D possibly being TRBD2 (7 bases). Deletions cut 3 bases from V and 7 bases from J, with 15 bases between. Germline CDR1 DFQATT, CDR2 SNEGSKA (reference sequence). The CDR3 runs 13 residues. The CDR3 DNA follows: TGCAGTGCTAGCCGGGGGGCGAAAGGGACCCAGTACTTC. It yields the protein CSASRGAKGTQYF.